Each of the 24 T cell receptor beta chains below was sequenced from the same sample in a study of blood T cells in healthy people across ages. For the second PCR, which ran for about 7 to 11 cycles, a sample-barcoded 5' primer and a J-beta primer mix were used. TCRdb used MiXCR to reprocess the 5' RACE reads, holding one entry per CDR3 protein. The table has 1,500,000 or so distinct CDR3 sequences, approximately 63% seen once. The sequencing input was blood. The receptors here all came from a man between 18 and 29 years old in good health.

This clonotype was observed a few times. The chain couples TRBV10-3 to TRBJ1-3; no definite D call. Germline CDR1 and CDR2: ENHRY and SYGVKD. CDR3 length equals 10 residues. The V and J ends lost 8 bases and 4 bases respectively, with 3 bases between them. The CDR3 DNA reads TGTGCCATCGAGGGAAACACCATATATTTT. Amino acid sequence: CAIEGNTIYF.

CDR3 sequence reads: CASSPGLAGVGEQYF. The CDR3 DNA reads as TGTGCCAGCAGCCCTGGACTAGCGGGAGTGGGCGAGCAGTACTTC. The gene calls are TRBV7-2 and TRBJ2-7, with TRBD2 matching 13 bases. Trimming took 5 bases from V and 6 from J; bases not matched to a gene: 7. Germline CDR1 SGHTA, CDR2 FQGNSA. The CDR3 extends over 15 amino acids.

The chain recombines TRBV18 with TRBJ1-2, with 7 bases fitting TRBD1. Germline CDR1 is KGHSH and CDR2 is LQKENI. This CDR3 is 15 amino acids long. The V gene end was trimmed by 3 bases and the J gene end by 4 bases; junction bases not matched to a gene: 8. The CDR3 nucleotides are TGTGCCAGCTCACCCCAGGGACAGAGGATCTATGGCTACACCTTC. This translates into CASSPQGQRIYGYTF. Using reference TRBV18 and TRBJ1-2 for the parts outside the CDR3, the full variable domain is NAGVMQNPRHLVRRRGQEARLRCSPMKGHSHVYWYRQLPEEGLKFMVYLQKENIIDESGMPKERFSAEFPKEGPSILRIQQVVRGDSAAYFCASSPQGQRIYGYTFGSGTRLTVV.

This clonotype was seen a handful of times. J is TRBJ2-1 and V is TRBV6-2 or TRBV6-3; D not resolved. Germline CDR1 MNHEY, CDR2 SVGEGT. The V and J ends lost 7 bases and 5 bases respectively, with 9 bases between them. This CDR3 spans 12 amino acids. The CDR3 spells CASTPDNNEQFF. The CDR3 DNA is TGTGCCAGCACTCCCGACAACAATGAGCAGTTCTTC.

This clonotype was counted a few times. CDR3 sequence reads: CASSPNPTDTQYF. CDR3 nucleotide sequence: TGTGCCAGCAGTCCTAATCCCACAGATACGCAGTATTTT. This chain uses TRBV12-3 or TRBV12-4 with TRBJ2-3; D uncertain. This CDR3 contains 13 residues. V was pared by 5 bases and J by 2 bases, with 8 bases between.

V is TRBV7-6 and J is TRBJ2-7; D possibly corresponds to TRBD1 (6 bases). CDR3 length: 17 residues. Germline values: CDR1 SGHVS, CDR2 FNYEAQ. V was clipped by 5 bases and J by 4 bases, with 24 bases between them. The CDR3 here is CASSNHRRTGIPYEQYF. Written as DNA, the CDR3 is TGTGCCAGCAGCAACCACCGGAGAACAGGGATACCATACGAGCAGTACTTC.

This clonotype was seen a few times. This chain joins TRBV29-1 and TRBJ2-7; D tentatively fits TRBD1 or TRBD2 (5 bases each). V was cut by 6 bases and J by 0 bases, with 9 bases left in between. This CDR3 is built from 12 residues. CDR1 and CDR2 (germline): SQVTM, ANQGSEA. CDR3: CSVGDGSYEQYF. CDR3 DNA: TGCAGCGTGGGGGATGGCTCCTACGAGCAGTACTTC.

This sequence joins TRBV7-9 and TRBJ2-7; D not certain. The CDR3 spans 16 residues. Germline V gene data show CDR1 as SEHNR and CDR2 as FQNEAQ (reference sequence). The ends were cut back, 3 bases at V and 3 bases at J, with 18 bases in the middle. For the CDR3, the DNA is TGTGCCAGCAGCTTCACCGGGCCAAGCACCAGCTACGAGCAGTACTTC. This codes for CASSFTGPSTSYEQYF.

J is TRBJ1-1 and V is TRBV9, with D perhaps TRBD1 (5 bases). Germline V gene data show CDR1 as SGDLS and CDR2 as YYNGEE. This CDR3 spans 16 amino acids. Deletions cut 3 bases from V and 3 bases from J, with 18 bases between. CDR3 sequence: CASSDPGWGGHTEAFF. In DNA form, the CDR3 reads TGTGCCAGCAGCGACCCGGGGTGGGGCGGGCACACTGAAGCTTTCTTT. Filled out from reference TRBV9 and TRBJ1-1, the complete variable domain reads DSGVTQTPKHLITATGQRVTLRCSPRSGDLSVYWYQQSLDQGLQFLIQYYNGEERAKGNILERFSAQQFPDLHSELNLSSLELGDSALYFCASSDPGWGGHTEAFFGQGTRLTVV.

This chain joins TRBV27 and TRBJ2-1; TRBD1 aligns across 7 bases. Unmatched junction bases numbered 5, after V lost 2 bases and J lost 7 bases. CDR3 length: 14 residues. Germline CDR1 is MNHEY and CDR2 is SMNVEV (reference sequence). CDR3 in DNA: TGTGCCAGCAGTTTAACGGACAGGTCGAATGAGCAGTTCTTC. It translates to CASSLTDRSNEQFF.

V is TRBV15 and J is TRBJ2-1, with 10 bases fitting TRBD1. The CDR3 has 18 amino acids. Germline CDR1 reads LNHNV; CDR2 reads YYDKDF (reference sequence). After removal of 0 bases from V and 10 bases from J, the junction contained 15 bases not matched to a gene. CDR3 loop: CATSRDMVGTGAAYEQFF. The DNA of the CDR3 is TGTGCCACCAGCAGAGATATGGTCGGGACAGGGGCCGCGTACGAGCAGTTCTTC. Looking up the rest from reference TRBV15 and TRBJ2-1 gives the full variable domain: DAMVIQNPRYQVTQFGKPVTLSCSQTLNHNVMYWYQQKSSQAPKLLFHYYDKDFNNEADTPDNFQSRRPNTSFCFLDIRSPGLGDTAMYLCATSRDMVGTGAAYEQFFGPGTRLTVL.

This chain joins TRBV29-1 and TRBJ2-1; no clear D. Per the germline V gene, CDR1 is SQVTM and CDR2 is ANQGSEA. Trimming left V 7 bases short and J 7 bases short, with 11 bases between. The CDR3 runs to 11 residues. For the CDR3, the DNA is TGCAGCGCTGGGCTGGTGAATGAGCAGTTCTTC. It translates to CSAGLVNEQFF.

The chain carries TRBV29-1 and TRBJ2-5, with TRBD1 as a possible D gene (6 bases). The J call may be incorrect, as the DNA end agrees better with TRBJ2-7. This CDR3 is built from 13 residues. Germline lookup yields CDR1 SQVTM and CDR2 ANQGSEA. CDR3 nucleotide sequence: TGCAGCGCGTGTCCGACAGGCGCCTACGAGCAGTACTTC. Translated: CSACPTGAYEQYF.

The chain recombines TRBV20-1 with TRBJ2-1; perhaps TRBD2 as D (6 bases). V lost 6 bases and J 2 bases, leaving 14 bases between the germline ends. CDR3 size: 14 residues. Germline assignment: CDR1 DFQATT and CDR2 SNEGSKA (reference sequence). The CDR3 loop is CSAPRGATYNEQFF. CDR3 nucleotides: TGCAGTGCCCCTCGCGGGGCTACCTACAATGAGCAGTTCTTC.

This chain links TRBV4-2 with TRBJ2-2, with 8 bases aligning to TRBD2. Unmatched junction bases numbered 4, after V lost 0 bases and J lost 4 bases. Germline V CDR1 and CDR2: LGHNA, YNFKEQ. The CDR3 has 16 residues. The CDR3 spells CASSQDSAGGTGELFF. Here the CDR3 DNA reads TGTGCCAGCAGCCAAGACTCGGCGGGAGGCACCGGGGAGCTGTTTTTT.

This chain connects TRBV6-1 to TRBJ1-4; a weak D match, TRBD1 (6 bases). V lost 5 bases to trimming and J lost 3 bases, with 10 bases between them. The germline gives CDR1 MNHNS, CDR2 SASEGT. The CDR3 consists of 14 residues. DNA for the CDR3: TGTGCCAGCAGTACAGGGCGGGCTAATGAAAAACTGTTTTTT. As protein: CASSTGRANEKLFF.

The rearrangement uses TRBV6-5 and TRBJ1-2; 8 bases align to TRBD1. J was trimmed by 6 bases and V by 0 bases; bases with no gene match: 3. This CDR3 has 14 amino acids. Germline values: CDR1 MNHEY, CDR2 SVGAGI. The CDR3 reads CASSYSVTGDGYTF. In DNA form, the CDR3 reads TGTGCCAGCAGTTACTCGGTGACAGGGGATGGCTACACCTTC.

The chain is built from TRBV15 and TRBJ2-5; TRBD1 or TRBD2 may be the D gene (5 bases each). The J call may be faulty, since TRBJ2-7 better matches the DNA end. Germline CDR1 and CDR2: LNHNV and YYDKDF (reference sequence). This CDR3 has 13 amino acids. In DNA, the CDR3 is TGTGCCACCAGCAGAGATGGGGGAGACGAGCAGTACTTC. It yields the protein CATSRDGGDEQYF.

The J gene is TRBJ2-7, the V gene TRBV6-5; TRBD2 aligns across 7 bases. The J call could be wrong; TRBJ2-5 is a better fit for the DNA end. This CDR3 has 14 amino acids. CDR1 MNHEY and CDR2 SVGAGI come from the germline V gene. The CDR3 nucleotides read TGTGCCAGCAGTTATGCGGGGCCGGGGGGGACCCAGTACTTC. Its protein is CASSYAGPGGTQYF.

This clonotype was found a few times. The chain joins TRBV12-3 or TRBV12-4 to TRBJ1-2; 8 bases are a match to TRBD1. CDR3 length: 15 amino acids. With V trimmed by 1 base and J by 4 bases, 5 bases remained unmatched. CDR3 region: CASSLGTGLSYGYTF. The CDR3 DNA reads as TGTGCCAGCAGTTTAGGGACAGGGCTATCCTATGGCTACACCTTC.

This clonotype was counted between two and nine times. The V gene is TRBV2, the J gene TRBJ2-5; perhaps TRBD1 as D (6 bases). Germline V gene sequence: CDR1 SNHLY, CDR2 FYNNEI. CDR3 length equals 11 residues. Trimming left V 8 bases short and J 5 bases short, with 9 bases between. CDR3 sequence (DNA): TGTGCCAGCGTCCAGGGGGAGACCCAGTACTTC. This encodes CASVQGETQYF.

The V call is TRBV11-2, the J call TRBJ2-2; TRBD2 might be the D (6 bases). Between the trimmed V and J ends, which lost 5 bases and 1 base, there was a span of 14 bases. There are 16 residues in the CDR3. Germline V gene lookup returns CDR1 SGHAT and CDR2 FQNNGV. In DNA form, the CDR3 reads TGTGCCAGCAGCCTACTTCGGGGGAGGAACACCGGGGAGCTGTTTTTT. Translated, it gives CASSLLRGRNTGELFF.

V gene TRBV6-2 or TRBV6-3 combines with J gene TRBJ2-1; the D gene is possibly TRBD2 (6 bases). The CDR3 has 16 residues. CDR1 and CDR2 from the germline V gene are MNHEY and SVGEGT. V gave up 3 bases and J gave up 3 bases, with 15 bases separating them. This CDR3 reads CASSYSRDSYYNEQFF. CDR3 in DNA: TGTGCCAGCAGTTATTCGAGGGACTCCTACTACAATGAGCAGTTCTTC.

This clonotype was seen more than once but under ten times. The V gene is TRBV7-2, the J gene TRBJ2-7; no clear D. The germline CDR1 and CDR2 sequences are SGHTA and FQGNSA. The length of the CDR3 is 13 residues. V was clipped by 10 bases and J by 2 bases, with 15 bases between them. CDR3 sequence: CATESALTYEQYF. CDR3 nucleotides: TGTGCCACCGAGTCAGCGCTCACCTACGAGCAGTACTTC. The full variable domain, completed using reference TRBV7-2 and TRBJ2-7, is GAGVSQSPSNKVTEKGKDVELRCDPISGHTALYWYRQSLGQGLEFLIYFQGNSAPDKSGLPSDRFSAERTGGSVSTLTIQRTQQEDSAVYLCATESALTYEQYFGPGTRLTVT.